The 7 T cell receptor beta chains listed next were all sequenced from one sample in a study of T-cell reconstitution after alpha-beta-depleted transplantation in children (dated by TCRdb to about 2016). What this sample's treatment or condition label stands for: allogeneic hematopoietic cell transplantation with graft depleted of TCRalphabeta T cells and CD19 B cells. Library preparation used PCR. The reads were generated on an Illumina HiSeq 2500. To normalize quantification of the TCRbeta repertoire, the TCR libraries were built with molecular barcoding that relied on unique molecular identifiers. TCRdb cleaned the public reads at Q25 with fastp, built clones with MiXCR and kept in-frame beta chains. For every CDR3 protein sequence, its rows merge into one entry that carries the most common genes and DNA. Recorded for this sample are some 840,000 distinct CDR3 sequences; approximately 15% of them occurred a single time. The leading ten clones occupy just under 5% of the sample.

The source was PBMCs, mostly from graft donor cells, collected 360 days after TCRalphabeta/CD19-depleted stem cell transplant. The receptors shown here come from a male patient younger than 18 who had a stem cell transplant for acute lymphoblastic leukemia, so the T cells may come from the graft donor.

This clonotype was observed a few times. The chain combines TRBV12-3 or TRBV12-4 with TRBJ2-2; no definite D call. The CDR3 has 15 residues. Trimming left V 8 bases short and J 6 bases short, with 19 bases between. CDR3 sequence: CASRSSGQYAGELFF. Written as DNA, the CDR3 is TGTGCCAGCCGTAGCTCGGGCCAATACGCCGGGGAGCTGTTTTTT.

This clonotype was picked up a small number of times. This chain links TRBV20-1 with TRBJ1-4, with 7 bases lining up with TRBD1. The V gene end was trimmed by 6 bases and the J gene end by 8 bases; junction bases not matched to a gene: 12. The CDR3 consists of 14 residues. CDR1 is DFQATT, CDR2 SNEGSKA, per germline (reference sequence). CDR3 sequence (DNA): TGCAGTGCCAAAGTCGACAGGGTACGCGAAAAACTGTTTTTT. It specifies CSAKVDRVREKLFF.

This chain joins TRBV11-2 and TRBJ2-3; 10 bases line up with TRBD2. The germline CDR1 and CDR2 sequences are SGHAT and FQNNGV. The CDR3 loop spans 19 amino acids. The ends lost 4 bases at V and 7 bases at J; junction bases unmatched: 20. CDR3 protein: CASSSWTSGRGGDVNTQYF. The CDR3 DNA reads as TGTGCCAGCAGCTCCTGGACTAGCGGCCGGGGGGGGGATGTGAATACGCAGTATTTT.

This chain connects TRBV29-1 to TRBJ2-1; 7 bases are a match to TRBD1. This CDR3 comprises 16 residues. Germline CDR1 SQVTM, CDR2 ANQGSEA. Trimming removed 1 base from V and 2 bases from J; junction bases left unmatched: 8. The CDR3 loop is CSVEGLQGTPYNEQFF. In DNA form, the CDR3 reads TGCAGCGTTGAAGGTCTACAGGGGACCCCCTACAATGAGCAGTTCTTC.

This clonotype was detected a few times. The chain carries TRBV29-1 and TRBJ2-5, with D unclear. From germline, CDR1 is SQVTM and CDR2 ANQGSEA. This CDR3 spans 12 amino acids. V was cut by 2 bases and J by 1 base, with 5 bases left in between. The CDR3 loop reads CSVEQFQETQYF. CDR3 nucleotide sequence: TGCAGCGTTGAACAGTTCCAAGAGACCCAGTACTTC.

V usage is TRBV4-2 and J usage is TRBJ2-1, with 7 bases that match TRBD2. The CDR3 length is 17 residues. V shed 4 bases, J shed 4 bases, and the junction held 13 bases outside the gene matches. CDR1 and CDR2 (germline): LGHNA, YNFKEQ. As DNA, the CDR3 is TGTGCCAGCAGCCTACTATTAACTAGCGAAGCATACAATGAGCAGTTCTTC. Its protein product is CASSLLLTSEAYNEQFF.

Only a few counts were recorded for this clonotype. The chain is built from TRBV29-1 and TRBJ2-7; possible D gene TRBD1, 5 bases. Germline-derived CDR1 and CDR2 are SQVTM and ANQGSEA. V was clipped by 4 bases and J by 3 bases, with 13 bases between them. This CDR3 contains 13 residues. CDR3 residues: CSVGWVGVYEQYF. The CDR3 bases are TGCAGCGTTGGGTGGGTAGGGGTCTACGAGCAGTACTTC.